Each of the 19 T cell receptor beta chains below was sequenced from the same sample in a study of T cell repertoires in cytomegalovirus infection (dated by TCRdb to between 2018 and 2021). Their cognate antigens are unknown. The data were produced on an Illumina HiSeq 1500. Through fastp at Q25 and MiXCR, TCRdb rebuilt clones from the public reads, retaining in-frame beta chains. For every CDR3 protein sequence, its rows merge into one entry that carries the most common genes and DNA. The sample data list about half a million distinct CDR3 sequences, and roughly a third of these were observed just once. The ten largest clonotypes hold roughly 15% of the sample. The treatment or condition label here, explained by the study, means: in vitro stimulation with specific CMV peptide epitopes to enrich CMV-specific T cells. This material consisted of cultured PBMCs, taken from culture after CMV antigen stimulation. These receptors originate from a human donor in good health (CMV status not recorded). Some clones in this sample may be carry-over from other donors' samples.

This clonotype has more than one count but fewer than ten. The chain has TRBV20-1 and TRBJ2-7; unclear D gene. The germline V gene encodes CDR1 DFQATT and CDR2 SNEGSKA (reference sequence). Trimming left V 5 bases short and J 0 bases short, with 20 bases between. This CDR3 has 16 residues. CDR3 in amino acids: CSALILQPRSSYEQYF. The CDR3 nucleotides read TGCAGTGCTTTGATACTCCAACCCCGGAGCTCCTACGAGCAGTACTTC.

The sample holds many counts of this clonotype. The chain links TRBV7-8 to TRBJ1-2; possible D gene TRBD1, 5 bases. This CDR3 region has 17 residues. CDR1 and CDR2 (germline): SGHVS, FQNEAQ. With 3 bases removed from V and 0 bases from J, the gap between germline ends came to 17 bases. CDR3 protein: CASSLEGRQRANYGYTF. For the CDR3, the DNA is TGTGCCAGCAGCTTGGAGGGTCGACAGCGGGCTAACTATGGCTACACCTTC. The whole variable domain, filled in from reference TRBV7-8 and TRBJ1-2, reads GAGVSQSPRYKVAKRGQDVALRCDPISGHVSLFWYQQALGQGPEFLTYFQNEAQLDKSGLPSDRFFAERPEGSVSTLKIQRTQQEDSAVYLCASSLEGRQRANYGYTFGSGTRLTVV.

V is TRBV5-1 and J is TRBJ1-1, with 9 bases that match TRBD1. Germline CDR1 SGHRS, CDR2 YFSETQ. The CDR3 totals 17 residues. Unmatched junction bases numbered 6, after V lost 0 bases and J lost 0 bases. CDR3 protein: CASSLVGTGLMNTEAFF. CDR3 sequence (DNA): TGCGCCAGCAGCTTGGTCGGGACAGGGCTCATGAACACTGAAGCTTTCTTT.

This clonotype showed up just a few times. The V and J genes are TRBV7-6 and TRBJ1-2, with D perhaps TRBD1 (6 bases). The ends were cut back, 2 bases at V and 0 bases at J, with 13 bases in the middle. The CDR3 length is 16 residues. Looked up from germline, CDR1 is SGHVS and CDR2 is FNYEAQ. This chain's CDR3 is CASSLRQERPNYGYTF. CDR3 DNA sequence: TGTGCCAGCAGCTTAAGACAGGAACGTCCTAACTATGGCTACACCTTC.

J is TRBJ2-2 and V is TRBV7-2, with D maybe TRBD2 (5 bases). V was shortened by 3 bases and J by 7 bases, with 18 bases between the two germline ends. This CDR3 region has 16 residues. Germline V gene sequence: CDR1 SGHTA, CDR2 FQGNSA. The CDR3 loop is CASSLRALARSGELFF. The DNA for the CDR3 is TGTGCCAGCAGCTTGCGGGCCTTAGCTCGGAGCGGGGAGCTGTTTTTT. The full variable domain, with the rest looked up from reference TRBV7-2 and TRBJ2-2, is GAGVSQSPSNKVTEKGKDVELRCDPISGHTALYWYRQSLGQGLEFLIYFQGNSAPDKSGLPSDRFSAERTGGSVSTLTIQRTQQEDSAVYLCASSLRALARSGELFFGEGSRLTVL.

V usage is TRBV10-3 and J usage is TRBJ2-5; 9 nucleotides agree with TRBD2. V trimming: 10 bases; J trimming: 5 bases; junction bases outside the gene matches: 11. Per the germline V gene, CDR1 is ENHRY and CDR2 is SYGVKD. The CDR3 extends over 14 amino acids. CDR3 sequence reads: CATGTSSSGETQYF. The CDR3 coding sequence is TGTGCCACCGGGACTAGCAGTAGTGGCGAGACCCAGTACTTC.

This clonotype was found many times. The chain employs TRBV7-2 and TRBJ2-3; D may match TRBD1 or TRBD2 (5 bases each). V lost 3 bases to trimming and J lost 6 bases, with 16 bases between them. This CDR3 contains 15 residues. The germline V gene has CDR1 SGHTA and CDR2 FQGNSA. The chain's CDR3 is CASSFRTLEGDTQYF. The CDR3 region has the DNA TGTGCCAGCAGCTTCCGGACTCTCGAGGGGGATACGCAGTATTTT.

This clonotype was seen only once. The V gene is TRBV6-8, the J gene TRBJ2-7, with TRBD1 identical over 10 bases. The CDR3 length is 15 residues. The germline gives CDR1 MNHGY, CDR2 SAAAGT. Trimming took 6 bases from V and 2 from J; bases not matched to a gene: 7. Written as DNA, the CDR3 is TGTGCCAGCAGACCCGGGACAGGGGCCGCCTACGAGCAGTACGTC. It yields the protein CASRPGTGAAYEQYV.

This clonotype was recorded a few times. The chain uses TRBV12-3 or TRBV12-4 and TRBJ2-7, with D unresolved. CDR3 length equals 12 residues. V was shortened by 2 bases and J by 3 bases, with 5 bases between the two germline ends. CDR3 sequence reads: CASSLNNYEQYV. As DNA, the CDR3 is TGTGCCAGCAGTTTAAACAACTACGAGCAGTACGTC.

The sample holds a few counts of this clonotype. This chain uses TRBV7-9 with TRBJ2-1; no reliable D call. V was cut by 6 bases and J by 4 bases, with 13 bases left in between. This CDR3 is 14 amino acids long. The germline gives CDR1 SEHNR, CDR2 FQNEAQ (reference sequence). CDR3 protein: CASRAIEIYNEQFF. CDR3 sequence (DNA): TGTGCCAGCAGGGCCATAGAAATTTACAATGAGCAGTTCTTC.

V is TRBV11-2 and J is TRBJ1-1; D not certain. Germline assignment: CDR1 SGHAT and CDR2 FQNNGV. Trimming took off 8 bases at V and 4 bases at J, with 17 bases between the two ends. The CDR3 is made up of 14 amino acids. CDR3 sequence reads: CASGSSVAVTEAFF. In nucleotides, the CDR3 is TGTGCCAGCGGGTCCTCAGTAGCGGTCACTGAAGCTTTCTTT.

The chain couples TRBV5-1 to TRBJ2-7, with D hard to call. Germline values: CDR1 SGHRS, CDR2 YFSETQ. V was shortened by 7 bases and J by 0 bases, with 14 bases between the two germline ends. This CDR3 comprises 14 residues. DNA of the CDR3: TGCGCCAGCCGGTACGGGTTAGGCTCCTACGAGCAGTACTTC. This translates into CASRYGLGSYEQYF.

The rearrangement joins TRBV28 to TRBJ2-3; D is possibly TRBD2 (7 bases). Trimming pared 3 bases from V and 0 bases from J, leaving 22 bases between. This CDR3 comprises 19 residues. Per germline, CDR1 MDHEN and CDR2 SYDVKM. The chain's CDR3 is CASSLRWRERGTSTDTQYF. The CDR3 nucleotides are TGTGCCAGCAGTTTGAGATGGCGGGAGAGGGGGACTAGCACAGATACGCAGTATTTT.

This clonotype came up a few times. The chain links TRBV4-3 to TRBJ2-7, with 11 bases fitting TRBD2. The germline CDR1 and CDR2 sequences are LGHNA and YSLEER. The CDR3 is 16 amino acids. The ends lost 0 bases at V and 3 bases at J; junction bases unmatched: 4. The CDR3 is CASSQDRTSGGYEQYF. The CDR3 DNA reads as TGCGCCAGCAGCCAAGATAGAACTAGCGGGGGCTACGAGCAGTACTTC.

This clonotype is labeled medium-sized. The chain links TRBV7-6 to TRBJ2-3; D might be TRBD1 or TRBD2, each matching 5 bases. Per the germline V gene, CDR1 is SGHVS and CDR2 is FNYEAQ. The CDR3 sequence is 14 residues long. With 3 bases removed from V and 3 bases from J, the gap between germline ends came to 10 bases. The CDR3 DNA reads TGTGCCAGCAGCTTTACCGAGGGGACAGATACGCAGTATTTT. Protein product: CASSFTEGTDTQYF.

The V and J genes are TRBV4-3 and TRBJ2-1, with TRBD2 matching over 8 bases. CDR1 and CDR2 (germline): LGHNA, YSLEER. The CDR3 has 17 residues. V shed 3 bases, J shed 0 bases, and the junction held 7 bases outside the gene matches. CDR3 region: CASSHDSGASSYNEQFF. CDR3 coding DNA: TGCGCCAGCAGCCATGATAGCGGGGCCAGCTCCTACAATGAGCAGTTCTTC.

This clonotype was detected ten times or more. The chain recombines TRBV7-2 with TRBJ1-5, with no clear D. The CDR3 length is 16 residues. Germline V lookup: CDR1 SGHTA, CDR2 FQGNSA. V lost 1 base, J lost 1 base, and 11 bases lay in between. This CDR3 reads CASSLDGVGSNQPQHF. In nucleotides, the CDR3 is TGTGCCAGCAGCTTAGACGGGGTGGGGAGCAATCAGCCCCAGCATTTT.

This clonotype was picked up a small number of times. V and J are TRBV5-4 and TRBJ2-1, with 7 positions matching TRBD2. Germline-derived CDR1 and CDR2 are SGHNT and YYREEE (reference sequence). V was pared by 4 bases and J by 0 bases, with 10 bases of the junction left unmatched. CDR3 size: 17 residues. In DNA form, the CDR3 reads TGTGCCAGCAGCCCGGAGGCGGGAGTGATCTCCTACAATGAGCAGTTCTTC. Its protein is CASSPEAGVISYNEQFF.

This clonotype was recorded a few times. The CDR3 region is CASSRTGGQETQYF. The CDR3 DNA reads as TGTGCCAGCAGCCGGACAGGTGGGCAGGAGACCCAGTACTTC. The chain carries TRBV5-4 and TRBJ2-5; 7 nucleotides match TRBD1. The germline V gene has CDR1 SGHNT and CDR2 YYREEE (reference sequence). The CDR3 has 14 amino acids. V gave up 4 bases and J gave up 5 bases; unmatched junction bases: 8.